This T cell receptor beta chain originates from a study of shared clonotypes between healthy human individuals. Germline CDR1 is KGHSH and CDR2 is LQKENI. CDR3 length: 13 residues. The V end was cut by 3 bases, the J end by 9 bases, with 12 bases between. Assay: immunoSEQ multiplex PCR; the TCRdb copy retains only in-frame clones and omits some. Among millions of clones listed, around nine tenths were seen once. The chain joins TRBV18 to TRBJ2-1; D possibly matches TRBD1 or TRBD2 (5 bases each). The sequenced sample was naive CD4+ T cells sorted from blood. The sample's subset: CD45RA+ positively selected. This clonotype was obtained from a man aged 18-30 years in good health. CDR3 nucleotide sequence: TGTGCCAGCTCACCGATGAGGGGTGGTGAGCAGTTCTTC. Translation: CASSPMRGGEQFF.